This note documents a single T cell receptor beta chain sequence. In the original processing: Reference gene primer amplification gave nucleated cell count estimates. Assay used: immunoSEQ multiplex PCR; TCRdb lists only in-frame clones, some missing. V and J calls and clone size are copied from that table; D and trimming were computed from the DNA. The sample carries about 80,000 clones, 90% recorded once. The data stem from a study of blood T cell repertoires in COVID-19. The overall study: Researchers got acute and convalescent COVID-19 samples from the United States, Italy and Spain. In each case, the material was cDNA or gDNA derived from T cells, B-cell-depleted T cells, or PBMCs.

CDR3 length equals 14 residues. J lost 6 bases, V lost 3 bases, and 8 bases had no gene match. CDR1 is GTSNPN and CDR2 is SVGIG in the germline V gene (reference sequence). Sequences were obtained from peripheral blood. This sequence joins TRBV30 and TRBJ1-5; the match to TRBD1 covers 7 bases. The receptor was derived from a woman of 80 years or more with active or convalescent COVID-19. The CDR3 sequence: CAWSLFQGGQPQHF. In DNA, the CDR3 is TGTGCCTGGAGCCTCTTTCAGGGGGGTCAGCCCCAGCATTTT.